This paragraph covers one TCR beta chain sequence. The antigen remains undetermined. This record comes from a study of T-cell memory formation after mild COVID-19. Study findings and constraints: What remained unconfirmed was the SARS-CoV-2 specificity of second-wave clones peaking on day 37. CD4/CD8 balance characterized clones contracting day 15 to 85, and CD4+ skew characterized later expanders. Memory sampled before infection contained some responding clones, suggesting cross-reactive memory joined.

TCR alpha and TCR beta cDNA libraries with sample barcodes and UMIs came from 5'RACE using constant-segment primers. TCRdb reprocessed the 5' RACE reads with MiXCR, giving one entry per CDR3 protein. The sample shows 280,000 or so distinct CDR3 sequences, roughly 8% of them seen only once. This CDR3 contains 13 residues. V lost 1 base, J lost 6 bases, and 8 bases lay in between. Germline CDR1 and CDR2: SGDLS and YYNGEE. This TCR came from a man aged 18 to 30 who had mild COVID-19 (a few samples of this study predate the infection). Cell type and time point are not known. The chain is built from TRBV9 and TRBJ2-1; perhaps TRBD2 as D (5 bases). Sequences were obtained from PBMCs or a T cell subset sorted from them (not recorded which). CDR3 in amino acids: CASSVSTSNEQFF. Here the CDR3 DNA reads TGTGCCAGCAGCGTATCCACTAGCAATGAGCAGTTCTTC.